This T cell receptor (beta chain) was sequenced for a study of T cell responses to AZD1222 COVID-19 vaccine. A word on this clone: The antigen is undetermined.

Method: immunoSEQ multiplex PCR; TCRdb's copy keeps in-frame clones and lacks some. This repertoire shows over 75,000 clones, roughly nine tenths found once; its top ten account for around 3%. Findings of the study overall: Baseline seropositives among AZD1222 recipients totaled only five to seven. Clonal diversity may have been underestimated in mostly white British donors.

From germline, CDR1 is SGHTA and CDR2 FQGNSA. This CDR3 has 13 residues. Trimming cost V 5 bases and J 6 bases; bases outside gene matches: 6. The receptor's source is an adult in good health. The V call is TRBV7-2, the J call TRBJ1-2; 7 nucleotides line up with TRBD1. The specimen comprised peripheral blood, sampled on day 0 of AZD1222 vaccination. The CDR3 sequence: CASSPGQVDGYTF. The DNA of the CDR3 is TGTGCCAGCAGCCCAGGACAGGTTGATGGCTACACCTTC.